The 29 T cell receptor beta chains given below trace back to one sample, sequenced in a study of shared clonotypes between healthy human individuals (dated by TCRdb to the early 2020s). The method was the immunoSEQ multiplex PCR assay. The source is immuneACCESS, and TCRdb retained only in-frame sequences with V and J called. Part of the clones is not carried over; for the studies checked, unresolved V genes explain less than half of this, and the remainder is unexplained. The sample data list approximately 1,000,000 clones, and 75% to 80% of these were observed just once. The leading ten clones occupy roughly 0.56% of the sample. Sample: memory CD4+ T cells from PBMCs. The sample's cell subset or site label, in plain terms: CD45RA-negative fraction. These receptors originate from a man between 18 and 29 years old in good health. Some clones in this sample may be carry-over from other donors' samples.

V is TRBV15 and J is TRBJ1-2, with D perhaps TRBD1 (6 bases). This CDR3 spans 17 amino acids. Germline CDR1 and CDR2: LNHNV and YYDKDF (reference sequence). Trimming removed 0 bases at V and 1 base at J, with 15 bases between. The CDR3 region is CATSRDLEAGDNYGYTF. DNA of the CDR3: TGTGCCACCAGCAGAGATTTAGAGGCAGGGGATAACTATGGCTACACCTTC.

The chain employs TRBV7-9 and TRBJ2-3, with D hard to call. V was pared by 8 bases and J by 1 base, with 10 bases between. The length of the CDR3 is 13 residues. Germline V gene data show CDR1 as SEHNR and CDR2 as FQNEAQ (reference sequence). Here the CDR3 DNA reads TGTGCCAGCGGTATAGTGGGCACAGATACGCAGTATTTT. This gives the protein CASGIVGTDTQYF.

This clone is a singleton in its sample. Other nucleotide sequences from this sample produce the same CDR3. The chain combines TRBV19 with TRBJ2-7; 13 bases align to TRBD2. V dropped 7 bases and J dropped 3; count of bases not matched to a gene: 3. The V gene's germline CDR1 is LNHDA and CDR2 SQIVND (reference sequence). This CDR3 is 14 amino acids long. The CDR3 here is CASTRTSGSYEQYF. The CDR3 DNA sequence: TGTGCCAGTACTAGGACTAGCGGGAGCTACGAGCAGTACTTC.

This CDR3 reads CAWTTGGNSNQPQHF. The CDR3 DNA reads TGTGCCTGGACCACTGGGGGTAATAGCAATCAGCCCCAGCATTTT. This rearrangement joins TRBV30 to TRBJ1-5; D is perhaps TRBD1 (5 bases). The germline V and J ends were trimmed by 4 bases and 0 bases, with 13 bases remaining between them. Germline values: CDR1 GTSNPN, CDR2 SVGIG (reference sequence). This CDR3 is 15 amino acids long.

This clone was seen once. The rearrangement uses TRBV5-4 and TRBJ1-1; the D gene is possibly TRBD1 (5 bases). Trimming removed 6 bases from V and 5 bases from J, with 17 bases in between. In germline, CDR1 is SGHNT, CDR2 YYREEE (reference sequence). This CDR3 is built from 14 residues. Here the CDR3 DNA reads TGTGCCAGCACCCCGGGGCAGGTAACGACTGAAGCTTTCTTT. It encodes CASTPGQVTTEAFF. Full variable domain (missing parts from reference TRBV5-4 and TRBJ1-1): ETGVTQSPTHLIKTRGQQVTLRCSSQSGHNTVSWYQQALGQGPQFIFQYYREEENGRGNFPPRFSGLQFPNYSSELNVNALELDDSALYLCASTPGQVTTEAFFGQGTRLTVV.

The chain carries TRBV12-5 and TRBJ1-1, with D maybe TRBD1 (5 bases). In germline, CDR1 is LGHNT, CDR2 FRNRAP. CDR3 length equals 14 residues. V was trimmed by 9 bases and J by 1 base, leaving 15 bases between them. The DNA for the CDR3 is TGTGCTAGCTCCTCGGGGGTGGGGAACACTGAAGCTTTCTTT. Encoded protein: CASSSGVGNTEAFF.

A remark on this clone: Other nucleotide sequences in the sample specify the same CDR3. The chain couples TRBV27 to TRBJ2-3; no reliable D call. CDR1 is MNHEY and CDR2 is SMNVEV in the germline V gene (reference sequence). V was cut by 2 bases and J by 3 bases, with 6 bases left in between. CDR3 size: 13 residues. As DNA, the CDR3 is TGTGCCAGCAGTTTAAGGGTTACAGATACGCAGTATTTT. Its protein is CASSLRVTDTQYF.

The chain is built from TRBV5-1 and TRBJ1-2; no firm D call. Germline CDR1 SGHRS, CDR2 YFSETQ. The ends were cut back, 4 bases at V and 7 bases at J, with 17 bases in the middle. The CDR3 is 14 amino acids. The CDR3 DNA follows: TGCGCCAGCAGCGGAGCGGTGGCGGCGGGTGGCTACACCTTC. Translating it yields CASSGAVAAGGYTF.

The gene calls are TRBV4-1 and TRBJ1-2; 9 positions agree with TRBD1. V trimming: 1 base; J trimming: 4 bases; junction bases outside the gene matches: 4. The CDR3 is 15 amino acids. The V gene's germline CDR1 is MGHRA and CDR2 YSYEKL. CDR3 DNA: TGCGCCAGCAGCCAAGCGGCGGGACAGGGCTATGGCTACACCTTC. Amino acids: CASSQAAGQGYGYTF.

Regarding this clone: Other DNA sequences within the sample encode an identical CDR3. The chain couples TRBV15 to TRBJ2-3, with 14 bases aligning to TRBD2. This CDR3 has 16 amino acids. Germline V CDR1 and CDR2: LNHNV, YYDKDF (reference sequence). V lost 3 bases and J lost 2; bases outside the gene matches: 1. CDR3 in amino acids: CATSRGLAGVTDTQYF. The CDR3 DNA reads TGTGCCACCAGCAGGGGACTAGCGGGAGTCACAGATACGCAGTATTTT.

The chain couples TRBV30 to TRBJ1-5, with no clear D. Trimming removed 0 bases at V and 2 bases at J, with 8 bases between. Germline CDR1 and CDR2: GTSNPN and SVGIG (reference sequence). The CDR3 runs to 14 residues. The CDR3 DNA is TGTGCCTGGAGTGTAATGAACGGCAATCAGCCCCAGCATTTT. Its protein product is CAWSVMNGNQPQHF.

V usage is TRBV10-3 and J usage is TRBJ1-2; 8 bases are a match to TRBD1. CDR3 length equals 13 residues. The V segment lost 11 bases and the J segment 0 bases; nucleotides outside the gene matches: 5. CDR1 ENHRY and CDR2 SYGVKD come from the germline V gene. The CDR3 here is CAADRGANYGYTF. For the CDR3, the DNA is TGTGCCGCCGACAGGGGCGCTAACTATGGCTACACCTTC.

The chain has TRBV18 and TRBJ2-7; perhaps TRBD2 as D (7 bases). CDR1 is KGHSH, CDR2 LQKENI, per germline. The CDR3 sequence is 14 residues long. Trimming shortened V by 2 bases and J by 7 bases, and 15 bases separated the two germline ends. DNA for the CDR3: TGTGCCAGCTCACCAGCTCCAGGGGAGGGAGAGCAGTACTTC. It encodes CASSPAPGEGEQYF.

The chain carries TRBV4-2 and TRBJ2-5, with 8 bases that match TRBD1. The J call may be faulty, since TRBJ2-7 better matches the DNA end. The germline V gene has CDR1 LGHNA and CDR2 YNFKEQ. The CDR3 is made up of 15 amino acids. DNA of the CDR3: TGTGCCAGCAGCCAAGTACAGGGGGGATCCTACGAGCAGTACTTC. As protein: CASSQVQGGSYEQYF.

This chain uses TRBV2 with TRBJ1-2; D not resolved. The germline gives CDR1 SNHLY, CDR2 FYNNEI. The CDR3 is 14 residues long. Trimming stripped 4 bases from V and 0 bases from J, with 9 bases between. CDR3 sequence (DNA): TGTGCCAGCAGTGCCTCTACAGCTAACTATGGCTACACCTTC. Translated, it gives CASSASTANYGYTF.

This sequence joins TRBV5-6 and TRBJ1-2, with unresolved D. The length of the CDR3 is 15 residues. Germline V gives CDR1 SGHDT, CDR2 YYEEEE. V lost 4 bases, J lost 3 bases, and 16 bases lay in between. The CDR3 protein is CASSPLRAGHYGYTF. The CDR3 nucleotides read TGTGCCAGCAGCCCCCTCCGCGCAGGCCACTATGGCTACACCTTC.

The CDR3 is CASSPGQVSSYEQYF. The DNA for the CDR3 is TGCGCCAGCAGCCCCGGACAGGTTTCCTCCTACGAGCAGTACTTC. The rearrangement joins TRBV4-1 to TRBJ2-7; 7 nucleotides align to TRBD1. Germline loops: CDR1 MGHRA, CDR2 YSYEKL. This CDR3 contains 15 residues. J was trimmed by 0 bases and V by 4 bases; bases with no gene match: 6.

The chain uses TRBV7-9 and TRBJ1-2; 9 bases are a match to TRBD1. Losses at the gene ends were 5 bases for V and 4 bases for J; bases not matched to a gene: 2. Germline V CDR1 and CDR2: SEHNR, FQNEAQ (reference sequence). The CDR3 runs to 13 residues. CDR3 sequence reads: CASSKDRGYGYTF. Here the CDR3 DNA reads TGTGCCAGCAGCAAGGACAGGGGCTATGGCTACACCTTC.

This chain joins TRBV25-1 and TRBJ1-6, with unresolved D. Germline V CDR1 and CDR2: MGHDK, SYGVNS. The CDR3 runs to 13 residues. The V and J ends lost 3 bases and 10 bases respectively, with 10 bases between them. CDR3 amino acids: CASSDTGRSPLHF. For the CDR3, the DNA is TGTGCCAGCAGTGATACGGGGAGATCACCCCTCCACTTT.

V usage is TRBV5-1 and J usage is TRBJ1-5; 8 nucleotides agree with TRBD1. CDR3 length: 15 amino acids. Germline CDR1 is SGHRS and CDR2 is YFSETQ. Trimming at V came to 3 bases and at J to 5 bases, leaving 7 bases not matched to a gene. CDR3 DNA sequence: TGCGCCAGCAGCTCCAGGACAGGGCGCGATCAGCCCCAGCATTTT. Translating it yields CASSSRTGRDQPQHF.

This clone has just one count. The chain carries TRBV7-9 and TRBJ2-7; D call uncertain. V was trimmed by 2 bases and J by 4 bases, leaving 18 bases between them. The germline gives CDR1 SEHNR, CDR2 FQNEAQ (reference sequence). CDR3 length: 16 residues. The CDR3 bases are TGTGCCAGCAGCTTAATGACTCTAGGAGCTTTATACGAGCAGTACTTC. This translates into CASSLMTLGALYEQYF.

The chain links TRBV7-8 to TRBJ2-5, with 7 bases aligning to TRBD1. The CDR3 is made up of 14 amino acids. Trimming cost V 6 bases and J 5 bases; bases outside gene matches: 9. Looked up from germline, CDR1 is SGHVS and CDR2 is FQNEAQ. The CDR3 region is CASSGTVKGETQYF. The CDR3 DNA sequence: TGTGCCAGCAGTGGGACAGTCAAAGGGGAGACCCAGTACTTC.

This sequence joins TRBV30 and TRBJ2-5; TRBD1 agrees at 7 bases. The last part of the DNA fits TRBJ2-7 better; the J call may be wrong. This CDR3 is 12 amino acids long. Germline V gene lookup returns CDR1 GTSNPN and CDR2 SVGIG (reference sequence). CDR3 sequence reads: CAQGRGYGEQYF. The DNA for the CDR3 is TGTGCCCAGGGCAGGGGGTACGGCGAGCAGTACTTC.

This clone came up once. The chain links TRBV28 to TRBJ1-4; perhaps TRBD1 as D (6 bases). V dropped 2 bases and J dropped 8 bases, with 12 bases sitting between them. Germline CDR1 MDHEN, CDR2 SYDVKM. There are 14 residues in the CDR3. The CDR3: CASSLPRGYEKLFF. The CDR3 DNA sequence: TGTGCCAGCAGTTTACCCAGGGGTTACGAAAAACTGTTTTTT.

The V call is TRBV12-5, the J call TRBJ2-1; D is tentatively TRBD1 or TRBD2 (5 bases each). Germline V lookup: CDR1 LGHNT, CDR2 FRNRAP. The CDR3 has 16 amino acids. V was pared by 1 base and J by 7 bases, with 17 bases between. The CDR3 sequence: CASGLGQGRDGNEQFF. CDR3 DNA sequence: TGTGCTAGTGGTTTGGGCCAGGGACGTGATGGGAATGAGCAGTTCTTC.

The sample holds a few counts of this clone. The chain combines TRBV10-2 with TRBJ2-3; no definite D call. The CDR3 runs 11 residues. Germline V gene sequence: CDR1 WSHSY, CDR2 SAAADI. Trimming took 7 bases from V and 6 from J, leaving 8 bases between them. The DNA for the CDR3 is TGCGCCAGCACCTCTGCTGATACGCAGTATTTT. Protein: CASTSADTQYF.

The DNA for the CDR3 is TGTGCCAGCAGATTGGGGGAGTACGAGCAGTACTTC. This encodes CASRLGEYEQYF. The chain is built from TRBV28 and TRBJ2-7; either TRBD1 or TRBD2 may fit D (5 bases each). Germline V gene sequence: CDR1 MDHEN, CDR2 SYDVKM. This CDR3 has 12 amino acids. The ends were cut back, 6 bases at V and 4 bases at J, with 10 bases in the middle.

The chain has TRBV10-1 and TRBJ1-4, with TRBD1 as a possible D gene (6 bases). Germline V lookup: CDR1 WNHNN, CDR2 SYGVQD (reference sequence). CDR3 length equals 14 residues. Trimming left V 10 bases short and J 7 bases short, with 19 bases between. This CDR3 reads CATSTGSNGEKLFF. CDR3 in DNA: TGCGCCACTTCGACAGGCTCCAACGGTGAAAAACTGTTTTTT.

V and J are TRBV5-1 and TRBJ2-7, with D unclear. Per the germline V gene, CDR1 is SGHRS and CDR2 is YFSETQ. The CDR3 runs to 15 residues. V was clipped by 1 base and J by 0 bases, with 11 bases between them. The CDR3 region has the DNA TGCGCCAGCAGCTTGAATCCGCGATCCTCCTACGAGCAGTACTTC. As protein: CASSLNPRSSYEQYF.